Sequencing of this TCR beta chain was carried out in a study of CD8 T cells in Susac syndrome. CD8+ and CD4+ T cells were negatively isolated; TEMRA cells were FACS-enriched. After extraction with the RNeasy kit, 0.5 to 1 ug of the RNA was reverse transcribed using random hexamers. TCRdb re-analysed the immunoSEQ multiplex PCR reads in MiXCR, keeping a single row per CDR3 protein. The top ten clones hold 0.15% to 0.2% of a sample with some 190,000 distinct CDR3 sequences, less than 95% of them seen once. The germline V gene has CDR1 GTSNPN and CDR2 SVGIG (reference sequence). CDR3 length: 12 amino acids. Trimming cost V 2 bases and J 2 bases, with 5 bases left between them.

This receptor was taken from a human donor with Susac syndrome. Sample: CD4+ T cells from PBMCs. The chain uses TRBV30 and TRBJ2-3, with D unresolved. This CDR3 is CAWSYPTDTQYF. For the CDR3, the DNA is TGTGCCTGGAGTTATCCCACAGATACGCAGTATTTT.